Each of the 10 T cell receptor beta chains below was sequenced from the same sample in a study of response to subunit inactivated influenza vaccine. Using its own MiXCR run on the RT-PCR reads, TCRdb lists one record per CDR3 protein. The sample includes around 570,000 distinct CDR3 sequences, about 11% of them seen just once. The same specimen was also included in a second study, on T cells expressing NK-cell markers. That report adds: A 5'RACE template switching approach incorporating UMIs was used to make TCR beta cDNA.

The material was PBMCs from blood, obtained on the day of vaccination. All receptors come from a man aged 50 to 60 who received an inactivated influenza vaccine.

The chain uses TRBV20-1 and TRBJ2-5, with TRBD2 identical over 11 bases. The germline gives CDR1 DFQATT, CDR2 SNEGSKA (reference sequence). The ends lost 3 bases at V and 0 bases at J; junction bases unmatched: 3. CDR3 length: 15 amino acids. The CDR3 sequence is CSARGTSGNQETQYF. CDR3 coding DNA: TGCAGTGCTAGGGGGACTAGCGGAAACCAAGAGACCCAGTACTTC.

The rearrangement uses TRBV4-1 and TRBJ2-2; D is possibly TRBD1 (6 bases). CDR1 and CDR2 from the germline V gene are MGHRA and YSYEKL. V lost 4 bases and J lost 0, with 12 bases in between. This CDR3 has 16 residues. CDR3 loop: CASSPPGHPNTGELFF. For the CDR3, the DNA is TGCGCCAGCAGCCCCCCGGGACACCCGAACACCGGGGAGCTGTTTTTT.

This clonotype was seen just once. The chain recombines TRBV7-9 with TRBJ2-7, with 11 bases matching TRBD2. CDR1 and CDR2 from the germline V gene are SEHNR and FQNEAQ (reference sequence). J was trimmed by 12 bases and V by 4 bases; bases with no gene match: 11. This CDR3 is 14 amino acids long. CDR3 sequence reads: CASSSPGTSGTWYF. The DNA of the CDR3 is TGTGCCAGCAGCTCCCCCGGGACTAGCGGTACCTGGTACTTC.

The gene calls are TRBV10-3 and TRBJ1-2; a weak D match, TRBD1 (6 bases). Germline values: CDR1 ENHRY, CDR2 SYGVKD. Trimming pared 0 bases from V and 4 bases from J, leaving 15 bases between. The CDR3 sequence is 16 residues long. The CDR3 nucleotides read TGTGCCATCAGTGAGTCGACTTCCGGGACATCCTATGGCTACACCTTC. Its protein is CAISESTSGTSYGYTF.

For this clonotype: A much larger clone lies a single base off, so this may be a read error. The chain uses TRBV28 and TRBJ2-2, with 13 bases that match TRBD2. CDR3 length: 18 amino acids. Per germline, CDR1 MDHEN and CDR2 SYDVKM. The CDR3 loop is CASIWGRTSGSLSREMFF. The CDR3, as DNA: TGTGCCAGTATCTGGGGCCGGACTAGCGGGAGCCTCAGCCGGGAGATGTTTTTT. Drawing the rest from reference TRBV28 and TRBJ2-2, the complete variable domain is DVKVTQSSRYLVKRTGEKVFLECVQDMDHENMFWYRQDPGLGLRLIYFSYDVKMKEKGDIPEGYSVSREKKERFSLILESASTNQTSMYLCASIWGRTSGSLSREMFFGEGSRLTVL.

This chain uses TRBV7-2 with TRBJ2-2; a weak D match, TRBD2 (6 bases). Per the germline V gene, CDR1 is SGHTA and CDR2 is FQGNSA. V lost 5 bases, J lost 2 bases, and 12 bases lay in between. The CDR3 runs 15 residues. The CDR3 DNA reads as TGTGCCAGCAGCGCGGGACGGAGTAACACCGGGGAGCTGTTTTTT. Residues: CASSAGRSNTGELFF. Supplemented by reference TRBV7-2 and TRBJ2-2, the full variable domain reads GAGVSQSPSNKVTEKGKDVELRCDPISGHTALYWYRQSLGQGLEFLIYFQGNSAPDKSGLPSDRFSAERTGGSVSTLTIQRTQQEDSAVYLCASSAGRSNTGELFFGEGSRLTVL.

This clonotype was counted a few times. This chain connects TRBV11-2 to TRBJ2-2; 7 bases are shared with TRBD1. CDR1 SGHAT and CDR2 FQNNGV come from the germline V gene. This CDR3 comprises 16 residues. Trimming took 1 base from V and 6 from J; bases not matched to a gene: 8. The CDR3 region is CASSLGGTDLAGELFF. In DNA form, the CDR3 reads TGTGCCAGCAGCTTAGGGGGGACAGATCTGGCCGGGGAGCTGTTTTTT.

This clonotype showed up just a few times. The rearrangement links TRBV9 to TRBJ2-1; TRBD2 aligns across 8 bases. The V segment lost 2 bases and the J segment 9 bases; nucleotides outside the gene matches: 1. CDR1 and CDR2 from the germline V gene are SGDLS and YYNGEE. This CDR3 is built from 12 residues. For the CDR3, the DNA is TGTGCCAGCAGCGTCCTAGCGGGTGAGCAGTTCTTC. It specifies CASSVLAGEQFF.

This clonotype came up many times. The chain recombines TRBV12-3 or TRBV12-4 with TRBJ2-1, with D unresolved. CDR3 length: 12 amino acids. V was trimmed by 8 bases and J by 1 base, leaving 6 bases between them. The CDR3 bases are TGTGCCAGCGGGGATTCCTACAATGAGCAGTTCTTC. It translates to CASGDSYNEQFF.

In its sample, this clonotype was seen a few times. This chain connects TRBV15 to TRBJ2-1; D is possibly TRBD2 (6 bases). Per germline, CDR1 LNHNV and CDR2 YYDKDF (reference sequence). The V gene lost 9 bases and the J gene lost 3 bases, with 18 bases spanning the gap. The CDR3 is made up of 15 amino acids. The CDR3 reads CATTPRREYYNEQFF. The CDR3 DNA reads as TGTGCCACAACCCCGAGACGGGAGTACTACAATGAGCAGTTCTTC.